This T cell receptor beta chain is from a study of molecular identifiers for immune sequencing clone quantification listed by TCRdb under 2018. A note on the overall study: For a replicate experiment, the RNA from either around 20,000 or 100,000 naive CD8 T cells was divided into five aliquots, and four of those aliquots went on to sequencing. This methods study used CD8 T cells to benchmark TCR RNA copy counting and molecular-identifier clustering-based TCR repertoire sequencing (MIDCIRS).

Library generation was performed with PCR. The sample was run on an Illumina HiSeq 4000. Bulk TCR libraries were prepared as previously described, using TCR primers listed in Table S5. Purification of total RNA was performed with the Qiagen AllPrep DNA/RNA kit. Reads from multiple sequencing runs of the same library were pooled before analysis. Turning to the authors' computational methods: Reads were retained only if their TCR constant sequence matched exactly, and those retained reads were trimmed to 150 nt and grouped according to their 12-nt molecular barcodes. Within each barcode group, reads were sub-clustered at a 15% Levenshtein threshold, and quality-weighted consensus sequences were built per RNA molecule. Non-functional sequences were excluded, and lower-count sequences lying one edit away from another sequence were also excluded. Barcode sub-clusters with fewer than 20% of the maximum read count were removed, based on fitting two negative binomial distributions. The public reads were quality trimmed at Q25 with fastp and then assembled into clones with MiXCR by TCRdb, keeping productive beta chains. Rows are unified per CDR3 protein, each entry keeping the most common DNA and genes. The V and J calls and clone size are TCRdb's, not the authors'. This sample is represented by about 640,000 distinct CDR3 sequences; 15% to 20% of them were singletons. Clones ranked in the top ten supply around 0.86% of the sample.

There are many counts of this clonotype. The clone's antigen remains unknown. Base qualities are not recorded, but no much larger clone differs from it by a single base. Libraries of naive CD8 T cells were built from about 20,000 to 1,000,000 sorted cells, with 10%, 30% or 50% of the purified RNA used. Naive CD8 T cells, defined as CD8+CD4-CCR7+CD45RA+, were FACS-sorted into RLT Plus buffer on a BD FACSAria II. To test detection sensitivity, Jurkat RNA equivalent to more than eight TCR copies was spiked into samples of about 18,000-1,000,000 naive CD8 T cells. CD8 T cells were enriched with RosetteSep CD8+ T Cell Enrichment Cocktail and Ficoll-Paque, followed by ACK red cell lysis. Including cysteine and phenylalanine, the CDR3 has 16 amino acids. Only CDR3 DNA remains: 48 bases, in frame from the first base. The germline V gene gives CDR1 as SGHAT and CDR2 as FQNNGV. V ends up 5 bases short and J 2 bases short, with an unmatched junction base count of 7.

Broader findings and caveats from the paper: Modeling indicated approximately 3.2 TCR RNA copies recovered per cell, compared with about 9.4 by digital PCR, which implies a capture efficiency of approximately 30%. In CMV-specific effector cells, over 99% of molecules were held by clones above 20 RNA copies, whereas under 1% of molecules were held by such clones in naive cells. The sizes of highly expanded clones could end up underestimated when identical TCR molecules share a barcode. The naive libraries included spiked-in Jurkat TCR RNA (over nine copies' worth), and this RNA is not part of the donor repertoire. When barcode sub-clustering was left out, chimeric consensus sequences inflated TCR diversity, with chimeras reaching as high as 47%. A single cell's worth of spiked-in Jurkat TCR RNA was reported detectable even among under 1.1 million naive CD8 T cells.

The receptor comes from a human donor in good health. Some libraries in this study had Jurkat cell RNA spiked in. Sequenced input: naive CD8+ T cells from blood, with Jurkat cell RNA spiked in. Sample cell subset or site, as interpreted from the label and publication: FACS-sorted CD8+CD4-CCR7+CD45RA+ naive T cells. The receptor chain draws on TRBV11-2 and TRBJ2-3, and TRBD1 aligns with 10 junction nucleotides. Here is the DNA: TGTGCCAGCAGCCGACAGGGGGCGCTTTACACAGATACGCAGTATTTT. It codes for CASSRQGALYTDTQYF.